This T cell receptor beta chain was profiled in a study of T-cell reconstitution after alpha-beta-depleted transplantation in children. Preparing the TCRbeta library involved the use of unique molecular identifiers. MiXCR was run by TCRdb on the PCR reads, yielding one entry per CDR3 protein. The repertoire has a few hundred thousand distinct CDR3 sequences, over 9.5% of them found once; the top ten carry approximately 5.4%. This CDR3 comprises 14 residues. V gave up 5 bases and J gave up 5 bases, with 15 bases separating them. CDR1 MNHNS and CDR2 SASEGT come from the germline V gene. This clonotype was counted a few times.

Sequencing used PBMCs from the stem cell graft donor, obtained from the stem cell graft. The receptor was isolated from a human donor who donated a stem cell graft to a child with SCID. The chain recombines TRBV6-1 with TRBJ2-5; possibly TRBD2 for D (5 bases). The CDR3 nucleotides are TGTGCCAGCAGTCCGGGAATTACCCGGGAGACCCAGTACTTC. Translated, it gives CASSPGITRETQYF.